The present T cell receptor beta chain was sequenced within a study of long-term antiretroviral therapy in people with HIV. Findings and caveats of the study: Repertoires with HIV possessed tighter CDR3 length spans than those of controls.

The immunoSEQ assay was v3.0, run at survey level. Assay: immunoSEQ multiplex PCR; the TCRdb copy retains only in-frame clones and omits some. Of 20,000 to 25,000 clones in the sample, roughly 87% are singletons; the top ten hold approximately 5%. This clone was seen a few times. The antigen remains unidentified. Trimming pared 6 bases from V and 4 bases from J, leaving 19 bases between. In germline, CDR1 is SGHKS, CDR2 YYEKEE (reference sequence). The CDR3 totals 16 residues. PBMC samples from each donor numbered at least one pre-ART and at least two post-ART. Every single participant having HIV got treatment inside the United States.

The chain recombines TRBV5-5 with TRBJ2-2; TRBD1 or TRBD2 may be the D gene (5 bases each). The sequenced sample was unsorted PBMCs, obtained 0.3 years after starting antiretroviral therapy. This TCR was recovered from a man in his fifties or sixties with HIV. CDR3 protein: CASTMGVGVGTGELFF. The DNA of the CDR3 is TGTGCCAGCACCATGGGGGTCGGGGTAGGCACCGGGGAGCTGTTTTTT.